This T cell receptor (beta chain) was captured in a study of blood T cells in healthy people across ages. The junction had 15 bases not matched to a gene; V was cut back by 5 bases and J by 7 bases. Germline CDR1 and CDR2: SGHTA and FQGNSA. The CDR3 loop spans 18 amino acids. About this clonotype: What it binds is unknown.

Healthy individuals of Caucasian origin from Russia, aged about 6 to 100, served as donors. The second PCR ran about 6 to 12 cycles with a sample-barcoded 5' primer and J-beta primers. All samples gave at least 3 million CDR3-containing paired-end reads. From the 5' RACE reads, TCRdb called clonotypes with MiXCR, one entry per CDR3 protein. The table shows about 1.5 million distinct CDR3 sequences, with about 45% occurring only once. Study outcomes and limitations: Long-lived and aged donors differed, with more naive CD4+ cells and higher diversity in the long-lived. In older individuals, TCR beta diversity per million T cells was lower, falling roughly linearly with age.

The V gene is TRBV7-2, the J gene TRBJ2-1; 12 bases line up with TRBD2. The sequence was obtained from a woman between 18 and 30 years old in good health. Source material: blood. This chain's CDR3 is CASSPGLGTSGGYNEQFF. The CDR3 bases are TGTGCCAGCAGCCCTGGACTGGGAACTAGCGGGGGGTATAATGAGCAGTTCTTC.